This T cell receptor beta chain was sequenced during a study of long-term antiretroviral therapy in people with HIV. With survey level as its setting, the immunoSEQ assay was v3.0. Clones were sequenced by immunoSEQ multiplex PCR, and TCRdb holds only the in-frame ones, with some missing. The repertoire holds tens of thousands of clones, more than 75% seen once, with around 4.7% in the top ten. Sequencing was performed on unsorted PBMCs, taken 0.1 years before starting antiretroviral therapy. This receptor was identified in a woman aged 45-65 years with HIV.

The CDR3, as DNA: TGTGCCAGTAGTATGGCGGGCTTTGGCACTGAAGCTTTCTTT. Amino acid sequence: CASSMAGFGTEAFF. The chain combines TRBV19 with TRBJ1-1; the D is unclear. Germline CDR1 is LNHDA and CDR2 is SQIVND (reference sequence). The CDR3 totals 14 residues. The V gene lost 3 bases and the J gene lost 4 bases, with 12 bases spanning the gap. The full variable domain, rest sourced from reference TRBV19 and TRBJ1-1, is DGGITQSPKYLFRKEGQNVTLSCEQNLNHDAMYWYRQDPGQGLRLIYYSQIVNDFQKGDIAEGYSVSREKKESFPLTVTSAQKNPTAFYLCASSMAGFGTEAFFGQGTRLTVV.